A selection of T cell receptor beta chains follows, all from one sample in a study of cytomegalovirus exposure and HLA in healthy donors. Profiled with immunoSEQ multiplex PCR; TCRdb holds only in-frame clones, not every one. The table includes 35,000 to 40,000 clones, over 80% detected once. Material for sequencing was PBMCs. The origin of the receptors is a man aged 18 to 29 in good health and CMV-seronegative. Both conserved end residues are part of each CDR3. The order of the fields is D gene, clone size, V gene, J gene, CDR3 protein, CDR3 DNA. D genes are given only for firm matches. Size values are once, few and many counts, or a class for expanded clones, and some rows have none.

TRBD2	once	TRBV27	TRBJ2-7	CASSLLGLPGGGVPYEQYF	TGTGCCAGCAGTTTACTCGGACTACCGGGAGGAGGGGTACCCTACGAGCAGTACTTC
TRBD2	NA	TRBV7-8	TRBJ2-2	CASSPGGTIKELFF	TGTGCCAGCAGCCCGGGCGGGACTATCAAGGAGCTGTTTTTT
TRBD1	NA	TRBV11-2	TRBJ2-7	CASSLTGGYEQYF	TGTGCCAGCAGCCTGACAGGGGGCTACGAGCAGTACTTC
NA	NA	TRBV10-3	TRBJ2-1	CATSAPTASSYNEQFF	TGTGCCACCAGTGCCCCGACAGCCAGCTCCTACAATGAGCAGTTCTTC
NA	NA	TRBV29-1	TRBJ1-5	CSVVQGSNQPQHF	TGCAGCGTTGTACAGGGTAGCAATCAGCCCCAGCATTTT
TRBD2	once	TRBV9	TRBJ2-5	CASSPTSGGARETQYF	TGTGCCAGCAGCCCCACTAGCGGGGGGGCCCGGGAGACCCAGTACTTC
NA	NA	TRBV5-6	TRBJ1-1	CASSFQSNTEAFF	TGTGCCAGCAGCTTTCAGTCGAACACTGAAGCTTTCTTT
TRBD1	NA	TRBV6-5	TRBJ1-3	CASSPGQGGNTIYF	TGTGCCAGCAGCCCAGGACAGGGCGGAAACACCATATATTTT
NA	NA	TRBV5-1	TRBJ2-1	CASSLASRDTFTSSYNEQFF	TGCGCCAGCAGCTTGGCGAGTCGGGACACCTTCACAAGCTCCTACAATGAGCAGTTCTTC
TRBD2	NA	TRBV27	TRBJ2-3	CASSSVSGMRTDTQYF	TGTGCCAGCAGTTCGGTTAGCGGGATGCGAACAGATACGCAGTATTTT
NA	NA	TRBV28	TRBJ2-7	CASSLTGSSYEQYF	TGTGCCAGCAGTTTAACAGGGAGCTCCTACGAGCAGTACTTC
TRBD2	NA	TRBV13	TRBJ2-1	CASSPGTSRYNEQFF	TGTGCCAGCTCACCCGGGACTAGCAGATACAATGAGCAGTTCTTC
NA	NA	TRBV10-2	TRBJ1-5	CASSDLKGSGNQPQHF	TGCGCCAGCAGTGATCTCAAGGGGTCGGGCAATCAGCCCCAGCATTTT
TRBD1	NA	TRBV4-1	TRBJ1-1	CASSRPDRENTEAFF	TGCGCCAGCAGCCGACCGGACAGGGAGAACACTGAAGCTTTCTTT
TRBD1	NA	TRBV14	TRBJ2-7	CASSQDLNRRQGKYEQYF	TGTGCCAGCAGCCAAGATCTGAACCGAAGACAGGGGAAATACGAGCAGTACTTC
TRBD2	NA	TRBV2	TRBJ2-1	CASNLASGDLGEQFF	TGTGCCAGCAATTTGGCTAGCGGAGACCTAGGGGAGCAGTTCTTC